This entry describes one T cell receptor beta chain. This entry is derived from a study of PD-1 blockade in classical Hodgkin lymphoma. Produced via immunoSEQ multiplex PCR; TCRdb's table is partial and in-frame only. Of approximately 44,000 clones listed, over 70% were seen once; the top ten hold 20% to 25%. Exposure to brentuximab vedotin varied, and each patient had relapsed following autologous stem cell transplantation. The germline V gene encodes CDR1 SEHNR and CDR2 FQNEAQ (reference sequence). The CDR3 length is 17 residues. V lost 0 bases to trimming and J lost 1 base; unmatched junction nucleotides: 8.

This rearrangement joins TRBV7-9 to TRBJ1-1; 7 nucleotides align to TRBD1. This clonotype originated in a human donor with classical Hodgkin lymphoma. Material: peripheral blood mononuclear cells (PBMCs), obtained at baseline. The CDR3 nucleotides are TGTGCCAGCAGCTTAGCCAGGGGGGACCCAGAGAACACTGAAGCTTTCTTT. It codes for CASSLARGDPENTEAFF.